This TCR beta chain is from a study of cytomegalovirus exposure and HLA in healthy donors. Concerning this clone: What it binds is unknown.

Study findings and constraints: Most TCRs appeared rarely, but some public TCRs recurred in many donors. Prior analysis indicated that the majority of TCR beta V segments exhibited productivity approximately 90% or approximately 30% of the time. The likely origin of a cluster of highly shared sequence variants was a sequencing artifact. A later analysis linked 15,000 to 20,000 TCR beta sequences to HLA alleles at 0.05 false discovery rate.

60 Vbeta and 13 Jbeta primers were used in PCR. Repertoires were generated with immunoSEQ multiplex PCR, while TCRdb's copy carries only in-frame clones and drops some. Among 180,000 or so clones listed, 70% to 80% were seen once. Trimming took 2 bases from V and 8 from J, leaving 13 bases between them. Germline values: CDR1 KGHSH, CDR2 LQKENI. The CDR3 contains 15 residues. Sequencing used PBMCs. The V call is TRBV18, the J call TRBJ1-6; perhaps TRBD1 as D (5 bases). The sequence was obtained from a woman in her 50s in good health and CMV-seronegative. DNA of the CDR3: TGTGCCAGCTCACCATTGGACACCGGATATTCACCCCTCCACTTT. Its translation: CASSPLDTGYSPLHF.